The 21 T cell receptor beta chains below come from one sample, sequenced in a study of CD8 T cells in ankylosing spondylitis listed by TCRdb under 2017. Library generation was performed with 5' RACE. Sequencing was carried out with an Illumina HiSeq 2500. Starting from the raw public reads, TCRdb applied fastp trimming at Q25, assembled clones with MiXCR and retained in-frame beta chains. CDR3 protein sequences are deduplicated, and each keeps its most common genes and DNA. This sample gives some 800,000 distinct CDR3 sequences in total; about 10% of them show up just once. Roughly 0.51% of the sample comes from the top ten. Antigens of these TCRs are unknown. What the study reported, not specific to this receptor: A TCR beta motif of several highly homologous amino acid variants appeared characteristic of blood from ankylosing spondylitis patients.

Material: blood, either unsorted or a sorted T cell fraction (not recorded which). The receptors were sampled from a male donor with ankylosing spondylitis.

In this sample, this clonotype turned up a few times. The chain is built from TRBV7-2 and TRBJ2-5; no definite D call. The CDR3 sequence is 13 residues long. Germline loops: CDR1 SGHTA, CDR2 FQGNSA. Trimming cost V 3 bases and J 5 bases, with 10 bases left between them. The CDR3 DNA reads TGTGCCAGCAGCTTGCTTATAACCGAGACCCAGTACTTC. This encodes CASSLLITETQYF.

This clonotype has just a few counts. This chain links TRBV24-1 with TRBJ2-3; the D gene is possibly TRBD2 (6 bases). The CDR3 consists of 17 residues. The V end was cut by 4 bases, the J end by 1 base, with 17 bases between. Germline V gene data show CDR1 as KGHDR and CDR2 as SFDVKD. CDR3 residues: CATSETAGYPRTDTQYF. As DNA, the CDR3 is TGTGCCACCAGTGAGACAGCGGGTTATCCTCGCACAGATACGCAGTATTTT.

The rearrangement uses TRBV20-1 and TRBJ2-1, with TRBD1 matching 7 bases. The CDR3 totals 19 residues. Germline V lookup: CDR1 DFQATT, CDR2 SNEGSKA (reference sequence). The ends lost 1 base at V and 1 base at J; junction bases unmatched: 16. In DNA form, the CDR3 reads TGCAGTGCTAGAGGACAGGGTCCCACCTGGCGAACTTCCTACAATGAGCAGTTCTTC. Translation: CSARGQGPTWRTSYNEQFF.

This clonotype was seen only a few times. This chain connects TRBV6-5 to TRBJ1-2; unclear D gene. The CDR3 runs 12 residues. V was cut by 8 bases and J by 4 bases, with 11 bases left in between. From germline, CDR1 is MNHEY and CDR2 SVGAGI. The CDR3 bases are TGTGCCAGCCGGGCAGACCTCTATGGCTACACCTTC. Translated, it gives CASRADLYGYTF.

This clonotype was seen at least ten times. V gene TRBV10-3 combines with J gene TRBJ2-3, with D maybe TRBD2 (6 bases). Trimming took off 3 bases at V and 7 bases at J, with 20 bases between the two ends. CDR3 length: 16 residues. In germline, CDR1 is ENHRY, CDR2 SYGVKD. CDR3 loop: CAISDQPGEFMNTQYF. Here the CDR3 DNA reads TGTGCCATCAGTGACCAACCGGGGGAATTCATGAATACGCAGTATTTT.

The sample holds a few counts of this clonotype. This chain joins TRBV7-9 and TRBJ1-1; no clear D gene. V was shortened by 3 bases and J by 6 bases, with 8 bases between the two germline ends. This CDR3 comprises 12 residues. Germline CDR1 and CDR2: SEHNR and FQNEAQ (reference sequence). The CDR3 coding sequence is TGTGCCAGCAGCTTCGAGGTCGCTGAAGCTTTCTTT. Its protein product is CASSFEVAEAFF.

The V call is TRBV29-1, the J call TRBJ2-5; D may be TRBD1 or TRBD2 (5 bases each). Germline V gene lookup returns CDR1 SQVTM and CDR2 ANQGSEA. This CDR3 comprises 15 residues. V was trimmed by 6 bases and J by 5 bases, leaving 22 bases between them. The CDR3 here is CSVDFQGTRGETQYF. CDR3 nucleotides: TGCAGCGTCGACTTTCAGGGTACCCGCGGGGAGACCCAGTACTTC.

This chain uses TRBV28 with TRBJ1-1; D gene unclear. Trimming took 5 bases from V and 4 from J, leaving 14 bases between them. Germline V gene data show CDR1 as MDHEN and CDR2 as SYDVKM. The CDR3 loop spans 14 amino acids. DNA of the CDR3: TGTGCCAGCAGTCCCCGTGGCAGGAGCACTGAAGCTTTCTTT. Protein product: CASSPRGRSTEAFF. Together with reference TRBV28 and TRBJ1-1, the CDR3 gives the full variable domain: DVKVTQSSRYLVKRTGEKVFLECVQDMDHENMFWYRQDPGLGLRLIYFSYDVKMKEKGDIPEGYSVSREKKERFSLILESASTNQTSMYLCASSPRGRSTEAFFGQGTRLTVV.

This chain joins TRBV6-2 or TRBV6-3 and TRBJ2-1; unclear D gene. Trimming shortened V by 6 bases and J by 8 bases, and 17 bases separated the two germline ends. This CDR3 has 14 amino acids. Germline V gene lookup returns CDR1 MNHEY and CDR2 SVGEGT. The DNA for the CDR3 is TGTGCCAGCAGACGCCCCCGGAACTCGGATGAGCAGTTCTTC. Translated: CASRRPRNSDEQFF.

This clonotype was detected many times. The V call is TRBV20-1, the J call TRBJ1-4; a possible D gene is TRBD1 (5 bases). The CDR3 contains 12 residues. V was trimmed by 6 bases and J by 5 bases, leaving 10 bases between them. The germline V gene encodes CDR1 DFQATT and CDR2 SNEGSKA (reference sequence). The CDR3 is CSARGANEKLFF. The CDR3 nucleotides read TGCAGTGCCCGAGGGGCCAATGAAAAACTGTTTTTT.

This clonotype came up a few times. The chain has TRBV4-3 and TRBJ2-1; tentative D call: TRBD2 (5 bases). The V gene lost 6 bases and the J gene lost 9 bases, with 15 bases spanning the gap. The CDR3 loop spans 13 amino acids. Germline assignment: CDR1 LGHNA and CDR2 YSLEER. In nucleotides, the CDR3 is TGCGCCAGCAGTCTCACTAGGTTGGGTGAGCAGTTCTTC. Translating it yields CASSLTRLGEQFF.

This clonotype was detected only a few times. The CDR3 DNA is TGCAGCGTTTGGCCTGAAGGGCGGAACTATGGCTACACCTTC. Translated: CSVWPEGRNYGYTF. The rearrangement links TRBV29-1 to TRBJ1-2; the D is unclear. Germline-derived CDR1 and CDR2 are SQVTM and ANQGSEA. The V end was cut by 5 bases, the J end by 2 bases, with 15 bases between. The CDR3 is 14 amino acids. Filled out from reference TRBV29-1 and TRBJ1-2, the complete variable domain reads SAVISQKPSRDICQRGTSLTIQCQVDSQVTMMFWYRQQPGQSLTLIATANQGSEATYESGFVIDKFPISRPNLTFSTLTVSNMSPEDSSIYLCSVWPEGRNYGYTFGSGTRLTVV.

This clonotype was recorded at least ten times. The V gene is TRBV7-2, the J gene TRBJ1-2; no clear D. The V end lost 5 bases, the J end lost 7 bases, and 14 bases lay between the germline ends. The CDR3 spans 13 residues. The germline V gene encodes CDR1 SGHTA and CDR2 FQGNSA. This CDR3 is CASSPRTVPGYTF. In DNA, the CDR3 is TGTGCCAGCAGCCCCCGAACTGTTCCTGGCTACACCTTC.

The chain couples TRBV5-1 to TRBJ2-7; TRBD1 might be the D (5 bases). CDR3 length: 13 residues. Germline CDR1 SGHRS, CDR2 YFSETQ. Deletions cut 2 bases from V and 4 bases from J, with 10 bases between. CDR3 loop: CASSFPGRYEQYF. The CDR3 nucleotides are TGCGCCAGCAGCTTCCCAGGGCGGTACGAGCAGTACTTC.

As for this clonotype: A much larger clone differs by one base, so this may be a read error. The V gene is TRBV12-3 or TRBV12-4, the J gene TRBJ2-7, with TRBD2 identical over 7 bases. The CDR3 is 14 residues long. CDR3 sequence: CASSPGLETYDQYF. CDR3 in DNA: TGTGCCAGCAGCCCCGGACTAGAAACCTACGATCAGTACTTC.

The chain couples TRBV4-1 to TRBJ1-5; D ambiguous. V shed 4 bases and J shed 7 bases, with 14 bases lying between them. Germline V CDR1 and CDR2: MGHRA, YSYEKL. This CDR3 has 14 residues. CDR3 nucleotide sequence: TGCGCCAGCAGCCCCCCAGGCCGAGGGCAGCCCCAGCATTTT. This encodes CASSPPGRGQPQHF.

V gene TRBV6-1 combines with J gene TRBJ1-3; weak D call: TRBD1 (5 bases). Germline V gene sequence: CDR1 MNHNS, CDR2 SASEGT. CDR3 length equals 14 residues. V dropped 6 bases and J dropped 5 bases, with 14 bases sitting between them. The CDR3 nucleotides read TGTGCCAGCAGCCGGGGCACTATTAGAAACACCATATATTTT. This sequence encodes CASSRGTIRNTIYF.

J is TRBJ2-1 and V is TRBV9, with D unclear. The CDR3 is 14 residues long. Trimming cost V 0 bases and J 4 bases, with 8 bases left between them. In germline, CDR1 is SGDLS, CDR2 YYNGEE. DNA for the CDR3: TGTGCCAGCAGCGTAGATCTAACTTACAATGAGCAGTTCTTC. Translated, it gives CASSVDLTYNEQFF.

This clonotype occurred many times. Written as DNA, the CDR3 is TGTGCCAGCAGCTTACTGGCAGGGGTCAATCAGCCCCAGCATTTT. It encodes CASSLLAGVNQPQHF. This chain joins TRBV11-2 and TRBJ1-5, with D perhaps TRBD1 (6 bases). This CDR3 comprises 15 residues. Trimming cost V 2 bases and J 3 bases, with 11 bases left between them. Germline lookup yields CDR1 SGHAT and CDR2 FQNNGV.

CDR3 bases: TGCAGTGCCTGGACAGGCCACACCATGAACACTGAAGCTTTCTTT. Protein product: CSAWTGHTMNTEAFF. V and J are TRBV20-1 and TRBJ1-1, with 7 positions matching TRBD1. With V trimmed by 6 bases and J by 0 bases, 10 bases remained unmatched. The CDR3 extends over 15 amino acids. The germline CDR1 and CDR2 sequences are DFQATT and SNEGSKA (reference sequence).

This clonotype appeared many times. V is TRBV5-5 and J is TRBJ1-1; D remains ambiguous. This CDR3 is 12 amino acids long. Germline assignment: CDR1 SGHKS and CDR2 YYEKEE (reference sequence). V lost 5 bases, J lost 1 base, and 6 bases lay in between. CDR3 nucleotide sequence: TGTGCCAGCAGATACAGGAACACTGAAGCTTTCTTT. Protein product: CASRYRNTEAFF. Supplemented by reference TRBV5-5 and TRBJ1-1, the full variable domain reads DAGVTQSPTHLIKTRGQQVTLRCSPISGHKSVSWYQQVLGQGPQFIFQYYEKEERGRGNFPDRFSARQFPNYSSELNVNALLLGDSALYLCASRYRNTEAFFGQGTRLTVV.